One and the same sample provided the 18 T cell receptor beta chains below, sequenced in a study of T cell repertoires in cytomegalovirus infection. One entry per CDR3 protein results from TCRdb running MiXCR on the reads. The data contain some 250,000 distinct CDR3 sequences, 9.1% of them singletons. Sequences were obtained from PBMCs. These receptors came from a human donor in good health (CMV status not recorded). Some clones in this sample may be carry-over from other donors' samples.

V gene TRBV28 combines with J gene TRBJ1-1; D gene ambiguous. V shed 4 bases and J shed 8 bases, with 17 bases lying between them. Germline values: CDR1 MDHEN, CDR2 SYDVKM. This CDR3 comprises 14 residues. CDR3 loop: CASSWAGYGPEAFF. As DNA, the CDR3 is TGTGCCAGCAGTTGGGCAGGTTACGGGCCGGAAGCTTTCTTT.

V and J are TRBV5-1 and TRBJ1-1, with D unclear. V lost 4 bases, J lost 0 bases, and 16 bases lay in between. There are 16 residues in the CDR3. Germline V lookup: CDR1 SGHRS, CDR2 YFSETQ. CDR3 region: CASSPGPNRMNTEAFF. Here the CDR3 DNA reads TGCGCCAGCAGCCCGGGCCCGAATCGAATGAACACTGAAGCTTTCTTT.

Many counts were recorded for this clonotype. V usage is TRBV7-2 and J usage is TRBJ1-2; 9 nucleotides agree with TRBD1. Germline V gene sequence: CDR1 SGHTA, CDR2 FQGNSA. The CDR3 is 15 residues long. J lost 3 bases, V lost 5 bases, and 7 bases had no gene match. CDR3 nucleotide sequence: TGTGCCAGCAGCCCCGGGACAGGGTGGGACTATGGCTACACCTTC. Its protein product is CASSPGTGWDYGYTF.

V is TRBV6-2 or TRBV6-3 and J is TRBJ2-7, with D unresolved. From germline, CDR1 is MNHEY and CDR2 SVGEGT. This CDR3 has 12 amino acids. Trimming took off 6 bases at V and 5 bases at J, with 11 bases between the two ends. In nucleotides, the CDR3 is TGTGCCAGCAGCGGTCAGATTGACGAGCAGTACTTC. Residues: CASSGQIDEQYF.

The table lists this clonotype with many counts. The chain uses TRBV7-8 and TRBJ2-7; 10 positions match TRBD1. The CDR3 extends over 20 amino acids. Losses at the gene ends were 4 bases for V and 1 base for J; bases not matched to a gene: 19. The germline V gene has CDR1 SGHVS and CDR2 FQNEAQ. CDR3 in DNA: TGTGCCAGCAGCTCCGGGGTGGGACAGGGGATTAGCGCAGGATCCTACGAGCAGTACTTC. It codes for CASSSGVGQGISAGSYEQYF.

The V and J genes are TRBV6-2 or TRBV6-3 and TRBJ2-2; 10 bases match TRBD2. Germline CDR1 MNHEY, CDR2 SVGEGT. There are 16 residues in the CDR3. V was clipped by 6 bases and J by 0 bases; unmatched bases: 4. The CDR3 loop is CASSRLAGANTGELFF. In DNA form, the CDR3 reads TGTGCCAGCAGCCGGCTAGCGGGGGCGAACACCGGGGAGCTGTTTTTT.

This clonotype was seen a few times. The V gene is TRBV12-5, the J gene TRBJ1-5; possibly TRBD1 for D (5 bases). Per the germline V gene, CDR1 is LGHNT and CDR2 is FRNRAP. The CDR3 length is 16 residues. The germline V and J ends were trimmed by 2 bases and 0 bases, with 11 bases remaining between them. CDR3 coding DNA: TGTGCTAGTGGTTTGTCAAGGGGAGGTAGCAATCAGCCCCAGCATTTT. Translating gives CASGLSRGGSNQPQHF.

This clonotype was recorded at least ten times. This chain uses TRBV12-3 or TRBV12-4 with TRBJ1-1; D uncertain. Trimming removed 1 base from V and 1 base from J, with 13 bases in between. CDR3 length equals 16 residues. The CDR3 DNA sequence: TGTGCCAGCAGTTTAGGTGAAGGCCGAGGGAACACTGAAGCTTTCTTT. Protein product: CASSLGEGRGNTEAFF.

This clonotype was counted at least ten times. The V gene is TRBV6-5, the J gene TRBJ1-5, with a possible D match to TRBD1 (6 bases). The CDR3 totals 15 residues. CDR1 and CDR2 from the germline V gene are MNHEY and SVGAGI. V lost 6 bases and J 4 bases, leaving 16 bases between the germline ends. Written as DNA, the CDR3 is TGTGCCAGCAGGAGTGACAGGTCTTCTAATCAGCCCCAGCATTTT. Encoded protein: CASRSDRSSNQPQHF.

Many counts were recorded for this clonotype. V is TRBV7-2 and J is TRBJ1-3; perhaps TRBD1 as D (5 bases). V was cut by 0 bases and J by 0 bases, with 12 bases left in between. CDR3 length: 17 amino acids. Germline lookup yields CDR1 SGHTA and CDR2 FQGNSA. CDR3 DNA: TGTGCCAGCAGCTTAGCGCCTAGGGGACGCTCTGGAAACACCATATATTTT. Amino acids: CASSLAPRGRSGNTIYF.

This clonotype was recorded at least ten times. The rearrangement links TRBV19 to TRBJ2-3, with TRBD1 identical over 9 bases. The CDR3 sequence is 16 residues long. V shed 6 bases and J 7 bases; nucleotides not matched to a gene: 14. Germline CDR1 and CDR2: LNHDA and SQIVND (reference sequence). The DNA of the CDR3 is TGTGCCAGTAGGATGGGAGGGACAGGGATGGGGTATACGCAGTATTTT. Translation: CASRMGGTGMGYTQYF.

The chain couples TRBV7-2 to TRBJ1-5, with D perhaps matching TRBD1 (6 bases). Trimming took 1 base from V and 3 from J, leaving 13 bases between them. The CDR3 loop spans 16 amino acids. Germline-derived CDR1 and CDR2 are SGHTA and FQGNSA. The CDR3, as DNA: TGTGCCAGCAGCTTAGAGGGCAGGGGATTCAATCAGCCCCAGCATTTT. The encoded protein is CASSLEGRGFNQPQHF.

The chain is built from TRBV29-1 and TRBJ1-2; D remains ambiguous. The CDR3 has 11 amino acids. Germline assignment: CDR1 SQVTM and CDR2 ANQGSEA. Between the trimmed V and J ends, which lost 5 bases and 0 bases, there was a span of 4 bases. The CDR3 DNA reads TGCAGCGTTTCCACTAACTATGGCTACACCTTC. This translates into CSVSTNYGYTF.

The CDR3 here is CASSPDSPNSPLHF. The CDR3 DNA reads TGCGCCAGCAGTCCGGACAGCCCTAATTCACCCCTCCACTTT. The chain employs TRBV4-3 and TRBJ1-6; maybe TRBD1 (6 bases). The V gene's germline CDR1 is LGHNA and CDR2 YSLEER. Trimming cost V 6 bases and J 6 bases, with 12 bases left between them. This CDR3 contains 14 residues.

This clonotype was recorded at least ten times. The chain employs TRBV7-2 and TRBJ2-3; 10 nucleotides agree with TRBD2. V gave up 2 bases and J gave up 2 bases; unmatched junction bases: 19. The germline V gene encodes CDR1 SGHTA and CDR2 FQGNSA. The CDR3 sequence is 21 residues long. CDR3: CASSLLTAVLAGEEDTDTQYF. The CDR3 nucleotides are TGTGCCAGCAGCTTATTAACGGCCGTGCTAGCGGGAGAGGAGGACACAGATACGCAGTATTTT.

This clonotype was observed at least ten times. The chain combines TRBV18 with TRBJ1-2; 7 positions match TRBD1. Germline lookup yields CDR1 KGHSH and CDR2 LQKENI. The CDR3 totals 15 residues. V was clipped by 2 bases and J by 5 bases; unmatched bases: 8. In DNA, the CDR3 is TGTGCCAGCTCACCAACCATACAGGGGTTGTATGGCTACACCTTC. This translates into CASSPTIQGLYGYTF.

This clonotype has ten or more counts. The chain couples TRBV7-2 to TRBJ1-3, with a tentative D call TRBD1 (5 bases). V was clipped by 2 bases and J by 3 bases, with 14 bases between them. The V gene's germline CDR1 is SGHTA and CDR2 FQGNSA. CDR3 length: 16 amino acids. The CDR3 DNA reads as TGTGCCAGCAGCTTAAGTTGGGGGGGAGGTGGAAACACCATATATTTT. It encodes CASSLSWGGGGNTIYF.

This rearrangement joins TRBV19 to TRBJ1-2; 9 nucleotides match TRBD1. This CDR3 has 13 amino acids. Trimming took 8 bases from V and 6 from J; bases not matched to a gene: 7. The V gene's germline CDR1 is LNHDA and CDR2 SQIVND (reference sequence). The CDR3 loop is CASSDRGEHGYTF. CDR3 sequence (DNA): TGTGCCAGTTCGGACAGGGGAGAACATGGCTACACCTTC.